This T cell receptor (beta chain) was captured by sequencing in a study of shared clonotypes between healthy human individuals. Background on the study: Used for every donor were three CD4 naive, three CD4 memory, two CD8 naive and one CD8 memory plate. Findings and limits, study-wide: Non-shared clonotypes had lower generation probabilities than those shared by all four donors.

CD45RO-negative cells were positively selected for CCR7, leaving out terminally differentiated effector memory CD45RA+ cells. Each sample came from a Caucasian adult donor living in Nashville, Tennessee. The J segment lost 12 bases and the V segment lost 8 bases, leaving 4 bases of the junction unmatched. The germline CDR1 and CDR2 sequences are SNHLY and FYNNEI. The CDR3 spans 11 residues. The sorted-subset replicate PCRs were given around 200 ng DNA, which is around 29,000 T cell genomes. TCRdb keeps only in-frame clones here, not all; method: immunoSEQ multiplex PCR. The data show 550,000 to 600,000 clones, about 98% seen once. Points on this clone: Antigen specificity is unknown.

V gene TRBV2 combines with J gene TRBJ2-1; TRBD1 matches 10 bases. Sequenced material: naive CD8+ T cells sorted from blood. This clonotype was sampled from a young man in good health. The CDR3: CASDRGRWQFF. DNA of the CDR3: TGTGCCAGCGACAGGGGGCGGTGGCAGTTCTTC.